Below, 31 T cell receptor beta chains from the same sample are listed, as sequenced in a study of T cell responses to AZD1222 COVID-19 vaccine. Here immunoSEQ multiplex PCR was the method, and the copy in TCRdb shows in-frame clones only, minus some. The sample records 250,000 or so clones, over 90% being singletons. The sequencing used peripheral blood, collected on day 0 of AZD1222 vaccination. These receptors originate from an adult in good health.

The CDR3: CASSFRGGTEAFF. The CDR3, as DNA: TGTGCCAGCAGCTTTCGGGGAGGGACTGAAGCTTTCTTT. The chain carries TRBV11-3 and TRBJ1-1; the D is unclear. With 3 bases removed from V and 5 bases from J, the gap between germline ends came to 10 bases. In germline, CDR1 is SGHNT, CDR2 YENEEA. This CDR3 has 13 residues.

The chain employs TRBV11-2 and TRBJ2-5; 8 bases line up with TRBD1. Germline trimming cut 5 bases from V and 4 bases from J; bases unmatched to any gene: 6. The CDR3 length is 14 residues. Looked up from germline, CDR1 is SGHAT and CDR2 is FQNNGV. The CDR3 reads CASSSAGTGETQYF. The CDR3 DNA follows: TGTGCCAGCAGCAGCGCCGGGACAGGAGAGACCCAGTACTTC.

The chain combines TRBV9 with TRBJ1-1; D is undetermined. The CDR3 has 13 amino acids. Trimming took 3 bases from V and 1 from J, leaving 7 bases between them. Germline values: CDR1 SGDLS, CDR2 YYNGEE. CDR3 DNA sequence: TGTGCCAGCAGCGACTTGGGGAACACTGAAGCTTTCTTT. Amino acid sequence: CASSDLGNTEAFF. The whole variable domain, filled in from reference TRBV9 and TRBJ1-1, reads DSGVTQTPKHLITATGQRVTLRCSPRSGDLSVYWYQQSLDQGLQFLIQYYNGEERAKGNILERFSAQQFPDLHSELNLSSLELGDSALYFCASSDLGNTEAFFGQGTRLTVV.

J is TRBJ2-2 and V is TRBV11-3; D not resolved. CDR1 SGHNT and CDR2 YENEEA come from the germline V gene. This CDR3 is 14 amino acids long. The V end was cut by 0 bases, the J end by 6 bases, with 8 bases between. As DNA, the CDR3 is TGTGCCAGCAGCTTAGATCCTGCATCCGGGGAGCTGTTTTTT. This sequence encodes CASSLDPASGELFF.

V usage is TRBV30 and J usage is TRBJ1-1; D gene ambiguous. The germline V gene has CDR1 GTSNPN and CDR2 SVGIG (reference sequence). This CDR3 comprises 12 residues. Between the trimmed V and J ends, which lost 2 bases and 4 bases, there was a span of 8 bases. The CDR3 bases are TGTGCCTGGAGTCGGATTAGCACTGAAGCTTTCTTT. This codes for CAWSRISTEAFF. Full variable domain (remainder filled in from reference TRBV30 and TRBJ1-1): SQTIHQWPATLVQPVGSPLSLECTVEGTSNPNLYWYRQAAGRGLQLLFYSVGIGQISSEVPQNLSASRPQDRQFILSSKKLLLSDSGFYLCAWSRISTEAFFGQGTRLTVV.

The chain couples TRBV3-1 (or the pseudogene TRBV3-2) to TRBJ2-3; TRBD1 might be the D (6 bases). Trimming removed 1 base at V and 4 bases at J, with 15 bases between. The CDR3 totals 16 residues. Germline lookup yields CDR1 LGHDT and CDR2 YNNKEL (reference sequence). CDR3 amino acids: CASSQGKGVSADTQYF. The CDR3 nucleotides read TGTGCCAGCAGCCAAGGAAAGGGGGTCTCGGCAGATACGCAGTATTTT.

CDR3 nucleotides: TGTGCCAGCAGGGAGGGGACAGTTCCCTATGGCTACACCTTC. This translates into CASREGTVPYGYTF. This rearrangement joins TRBV5-4 to TRBJ1-2, with TRBD1 identical over 7 bases. CDR3 length equals 14 residues. The V and J ends lost 5 bases and 4 bases, in that order; junction bases with no gene match: 8. Germline values: CDR1 SGHNT, CDR2 YYREEE (reference sequence).

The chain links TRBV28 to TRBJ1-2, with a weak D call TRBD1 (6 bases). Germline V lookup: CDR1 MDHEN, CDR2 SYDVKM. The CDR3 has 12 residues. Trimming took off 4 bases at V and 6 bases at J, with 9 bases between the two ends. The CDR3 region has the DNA TGTGCCAGCAGTTGGGGGGCTAATGGCTACACCTTC. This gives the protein CASSWGANGYTF.

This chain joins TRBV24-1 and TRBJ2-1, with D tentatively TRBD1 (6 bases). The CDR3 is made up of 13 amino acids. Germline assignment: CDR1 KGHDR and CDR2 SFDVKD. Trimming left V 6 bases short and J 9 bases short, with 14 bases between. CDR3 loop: CATSHPGDGEQFF. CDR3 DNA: TGTGCCACCAGTCACCCAGGGGACGGTGAGCAGTTCTTC.

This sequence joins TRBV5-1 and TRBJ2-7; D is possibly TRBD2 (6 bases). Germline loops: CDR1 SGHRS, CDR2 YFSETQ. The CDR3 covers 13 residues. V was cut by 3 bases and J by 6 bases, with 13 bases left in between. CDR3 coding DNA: TGCGCCAGCAGCTGGACCCAGGGAGGCGAGCAGTACTTC. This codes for CASSWTQGGEQYF.

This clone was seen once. The CDR3 DNA reads TGTGCCAGCAGCTTTCTGGGGGAGACCCAGTACTTC. Residues: CASSFLGETQYF. The chain uses TRBV11-2 and TRBJ2-5, with D unclear. This CDR3 comprises 12 residues. Between the trimmed V and J ends, which lost 3 bases and 5 bases, there was a span of 7 bases. From germline, CDR1 is SGHAT and CDR2 FQNNGV.

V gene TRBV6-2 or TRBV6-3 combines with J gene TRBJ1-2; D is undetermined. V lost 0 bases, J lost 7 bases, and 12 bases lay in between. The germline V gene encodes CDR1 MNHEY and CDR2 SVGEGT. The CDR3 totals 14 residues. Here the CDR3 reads CASSYSGRAIGYTF. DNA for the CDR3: TGTGCCAGCAGTTACTCGGGCAGAGCGATTGGCTACACCTTC.

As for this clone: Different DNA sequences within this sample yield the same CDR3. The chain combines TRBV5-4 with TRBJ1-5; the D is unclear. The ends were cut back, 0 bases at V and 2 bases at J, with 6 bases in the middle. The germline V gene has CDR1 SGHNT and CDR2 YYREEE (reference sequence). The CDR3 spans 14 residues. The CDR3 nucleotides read TGTGCCAGCAGCTTGGCCGGGGGCAATCAGCCCCAGCATTTT. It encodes CASSLAGGNQPQHF.

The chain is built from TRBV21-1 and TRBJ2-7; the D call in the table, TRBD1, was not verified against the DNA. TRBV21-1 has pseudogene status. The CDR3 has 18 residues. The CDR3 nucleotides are TGTGCCAGCAGCAAAGAATTTCCGGGACAGCGAACGTCCTACGAGCAGTACTTC. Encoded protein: CASSKEFPGQRTSYEQYF.

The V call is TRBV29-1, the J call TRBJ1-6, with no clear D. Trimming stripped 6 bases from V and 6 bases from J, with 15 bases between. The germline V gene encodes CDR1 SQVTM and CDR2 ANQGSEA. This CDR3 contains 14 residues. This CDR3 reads CSVQTTVTNSPLHF. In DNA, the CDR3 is TGCAGCGTCCAGACGACTGTTACTAATTCACCCCTCCACTTT.

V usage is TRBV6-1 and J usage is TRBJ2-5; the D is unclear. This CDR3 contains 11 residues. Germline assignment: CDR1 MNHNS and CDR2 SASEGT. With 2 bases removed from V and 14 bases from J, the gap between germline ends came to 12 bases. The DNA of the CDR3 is TGTGCCAGCAGTGAAATTAGCATTCCTTACTTC. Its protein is CASSEISIPYF.

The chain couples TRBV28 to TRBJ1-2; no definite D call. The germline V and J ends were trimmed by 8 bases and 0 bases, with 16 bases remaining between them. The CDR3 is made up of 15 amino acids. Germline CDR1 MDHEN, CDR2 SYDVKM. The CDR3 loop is CASSITPGSNYGYTF. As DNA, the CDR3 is TGTGCCAGCTCCATTACCCCCGGATCTAACTATGGCTACACCTTC.

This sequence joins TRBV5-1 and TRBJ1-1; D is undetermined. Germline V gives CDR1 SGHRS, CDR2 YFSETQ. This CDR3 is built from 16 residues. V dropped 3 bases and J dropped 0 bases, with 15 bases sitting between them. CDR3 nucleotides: TGCGCCAGCAGCTCCCATAACTTCCAGATGAACACTGAAGCTTTCTTT. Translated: CASSSHNFQMNTEAFF. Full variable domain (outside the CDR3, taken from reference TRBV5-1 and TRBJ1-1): KAGVTQTPRYLIKTRGQQVTLSCSPISGHRSVSWYQQTPGQGLQFLFEYFSETQRNKGNFPGRFSGRQFSNSRSEMNVSTLELGDSALYLCASSSHNFQMNTEAFFGQGTRLTVV.

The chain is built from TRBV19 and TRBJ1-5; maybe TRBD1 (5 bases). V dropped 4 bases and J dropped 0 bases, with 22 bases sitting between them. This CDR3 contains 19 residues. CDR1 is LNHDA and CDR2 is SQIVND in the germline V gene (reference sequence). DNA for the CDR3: TGTGCCAGTAGTAAAGGTCCGGTATTGGCAGGGCGTAGCAATCAGCCCCAGCATTTT. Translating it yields CASSKGPVLAGRSNQPQHF.

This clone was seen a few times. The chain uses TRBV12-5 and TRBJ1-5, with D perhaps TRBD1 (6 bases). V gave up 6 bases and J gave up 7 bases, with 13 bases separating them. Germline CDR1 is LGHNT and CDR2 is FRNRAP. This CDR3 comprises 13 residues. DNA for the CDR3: TGTGCTAGTGGCCCCGGCGGGGGCCAGCCCCAGCATTTT. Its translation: CASGPGGGQPQHF.

CDR3 nucleotide sequence: TGTGCCAGCAGCGTACGCCAAAGAGGGGAGACCCAGTACTTC. Protein sequence: CASSVRQRGETQYF. This sequence joins TRBV9 and TRBJ2-5; D may be TRBD2 (5 bases). The CDR3 has 14 residues. With 1 base removed from V and 5 bases from J, the gap between germline ends came to 12 bases. Germline V gene data show CDR1 as SGDLS and CDR2 as YYNGEE.

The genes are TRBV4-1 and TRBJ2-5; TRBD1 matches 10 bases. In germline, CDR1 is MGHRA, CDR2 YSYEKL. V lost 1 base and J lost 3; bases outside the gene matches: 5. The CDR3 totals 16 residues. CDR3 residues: CASSQVAGTGEETQYF. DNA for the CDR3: TGCGCCAGCAGCCAAGTAGCCGGGACAGGGGAAGAGACCCAGTACTTC.

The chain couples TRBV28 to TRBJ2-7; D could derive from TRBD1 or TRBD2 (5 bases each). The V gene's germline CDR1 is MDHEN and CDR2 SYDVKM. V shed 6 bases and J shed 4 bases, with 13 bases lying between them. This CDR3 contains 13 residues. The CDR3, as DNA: TGTGCCAGCAGCCGGGACCCCCGGTACGAGCAGTACTTC. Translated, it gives CASSRDPRYEQYF.

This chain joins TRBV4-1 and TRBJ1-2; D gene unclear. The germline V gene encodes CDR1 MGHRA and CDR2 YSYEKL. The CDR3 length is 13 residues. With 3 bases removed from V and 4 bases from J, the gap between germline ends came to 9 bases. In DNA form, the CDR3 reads TGCGCCAGCAGCCACATGGGCTTCTATGGCTACACCTTC. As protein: CASSHMGFYGYTF.

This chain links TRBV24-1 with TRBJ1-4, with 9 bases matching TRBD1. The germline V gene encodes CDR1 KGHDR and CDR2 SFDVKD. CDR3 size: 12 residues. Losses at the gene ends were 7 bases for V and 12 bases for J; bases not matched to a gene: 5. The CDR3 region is CATSGTGSELFF. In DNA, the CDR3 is TGTGCCACCAGCGGGACAGGGAGCGAACTGTTTTTT.

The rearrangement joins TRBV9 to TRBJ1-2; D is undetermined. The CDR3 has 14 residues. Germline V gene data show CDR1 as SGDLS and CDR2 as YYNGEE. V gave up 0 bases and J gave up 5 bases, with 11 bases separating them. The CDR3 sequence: CASSVGTFRYGYTF. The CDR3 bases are TGTGCCAGCAGCGTAGGAACTTTTAGGTATGGCTACACCTTC.

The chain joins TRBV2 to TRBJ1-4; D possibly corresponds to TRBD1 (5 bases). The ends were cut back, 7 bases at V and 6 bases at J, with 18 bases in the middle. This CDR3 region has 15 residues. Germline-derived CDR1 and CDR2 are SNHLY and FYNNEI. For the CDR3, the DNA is TGTGCCAGCACCAAAGAAGGGGCGTGGGATGAAAAACTGTTTTTT. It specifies CASTKEGAWDEKLFF.

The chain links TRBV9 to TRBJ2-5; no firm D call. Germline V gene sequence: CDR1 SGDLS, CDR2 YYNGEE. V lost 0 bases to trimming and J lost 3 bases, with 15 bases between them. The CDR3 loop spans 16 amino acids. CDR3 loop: CASSVGVYPLEETQYF. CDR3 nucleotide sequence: TGTGCCAGCAGCGTAGGGGTCTATCCCCTGGAAGAGACCCAGTACTTC.

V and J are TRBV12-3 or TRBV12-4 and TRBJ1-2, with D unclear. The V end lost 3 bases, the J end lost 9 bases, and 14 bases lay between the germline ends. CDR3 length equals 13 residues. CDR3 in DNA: TGTGCCAGCAGTTTTCAGGCGGAAACCAGCTACACCTTC. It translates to CASSFQAETSYTF.

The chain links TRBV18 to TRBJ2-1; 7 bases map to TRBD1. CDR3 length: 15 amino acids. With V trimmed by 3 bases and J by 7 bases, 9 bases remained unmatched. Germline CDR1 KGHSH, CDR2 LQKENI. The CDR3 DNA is TGTGCCAGCTCACCGCTTACGACAGGGTCAAATGAGCAGTTCTTC. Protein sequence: CASSPLTTGSNEQFF.

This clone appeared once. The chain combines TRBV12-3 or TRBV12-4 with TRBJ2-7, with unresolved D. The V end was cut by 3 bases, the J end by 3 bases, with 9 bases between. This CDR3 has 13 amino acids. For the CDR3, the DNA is TGTGCCAGCAGTTTGGGCGAGAACTACGAGCAGTACTTC. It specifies CASSLGENYEQYF.